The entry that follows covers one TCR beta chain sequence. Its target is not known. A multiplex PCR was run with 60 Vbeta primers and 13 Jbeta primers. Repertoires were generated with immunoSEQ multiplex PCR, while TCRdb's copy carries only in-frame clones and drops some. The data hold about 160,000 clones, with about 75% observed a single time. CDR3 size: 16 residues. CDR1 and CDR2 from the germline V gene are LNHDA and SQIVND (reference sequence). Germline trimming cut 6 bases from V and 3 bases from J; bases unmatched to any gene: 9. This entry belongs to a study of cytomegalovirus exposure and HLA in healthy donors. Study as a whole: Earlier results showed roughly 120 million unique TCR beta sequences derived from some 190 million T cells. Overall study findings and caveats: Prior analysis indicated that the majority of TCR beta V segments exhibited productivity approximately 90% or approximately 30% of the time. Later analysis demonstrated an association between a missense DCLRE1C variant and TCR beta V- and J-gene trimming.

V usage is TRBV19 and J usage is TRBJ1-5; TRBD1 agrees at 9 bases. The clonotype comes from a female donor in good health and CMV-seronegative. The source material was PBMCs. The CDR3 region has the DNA TGTGCCAGTAGACCTGGGGGGACAGGGACCAATCAGCCCCAGCATTTT. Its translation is CASRPGGTGTNQPQHF.